The 32 T cell receptor beta chains reported below all come from one sample, sequenced in a study of T cell responses to AZD1222 COVID-19 vaccine. Using immunoSEQ multiplex PCR, the repertoire was profiled, and TCRdb retains in-frame clones only, with some absent. The repertoire includes around 150,000 clones, around 95% of them detected once, and around 1.3% sits in the top ten. Material: peripheral blood, obtained on day 0 of AZD1222 vaccination. All receptors come from an adult in good health.

V gene TRBV3-1 (or the pseudogene TRBV3-2) combines with J gene TRBJ2-3, with 10 bases aligning to TRBD2. J was trimmed by 5 bases and V by 1 base; bases with no gene match: 12. The CDR3 runs 18 residues. The V gene's germline CDR1 is LGHDT and CDR2 YNNKEL (reference sequence). In DNA, the CDR3 is TGTGCCAGCAGCCAAGGGGTGTCGAGCGGGGGGGCCAAAGATACGCAGTATTTT. This encodes CASSQGVSSGGAKDTQYF.

The chain carries TRBV6-2 or TRBV6-3 and TRBJ2-1; no clear D gene. Per germline, CDR1 MNHEY and CDR2 SVGEGT. V was trimmed by 6 bases and J by 6 bases, leaving 15 bases between them. The CDR3 has 14 residues. CDR3 coding DNA: TGTGCCAGCAGCCCTCCGGTTGGGTTCAATGAGCAGTTCTTC. Translating it yields CASSPPVGFNEQFF.

J is TRBJ1-1 and V is TRBV7-9; D gene unclear. The V gene's germline CDR1 is SEHNR and CDR2 FQNEAQ (reference sequence). V lost 6 bases, J lost 5 bases, and 16 bases lay in between. This CDR3 is 14 amino acids long. The CDR3 region is CASRPDMGSTEAFF. The CDR3 bases are TGTGCCAGCAGGCCCGACATGGGGAGTACTGAAGCTTTCTTT.

The chain couples TRBV24-1 to TRBJ1-2, with 7 bases fitting TRBD1. The CDR3 consists of 13 residues. Germline V gene data show CDR1 as KGHDR and CDR2 as SFDVKD. After removal of 7 bases from V and 5 bases from J, the junction contained 6 bases not matched to a gene. The DNA for the CDR3 is TGTGCCACCAGAGCGGGACAGCGTTATGGCTACACCTTC. Translated, it gives CATRAGQRYGYTF.

The chain recombines TRBV5-1 with TRBJ1-3; 12 bases are shared with TRBD1. V lost 4 bases and J lost 8; bases outside the gene matches: 7. Germline-derived CDR1 and CDR2 are SGHRS and YFSETQ. CDR3 size: 15 residues. CDR3 bases: TGCGCCAGCAGCAGAGGGGACAGGGGGCTCCACACCATATATTTT. Its translation: CASSRGDRGLHTIYF.

This clone was seen only once. The V gene is TRBV3-1 (or the pseudogene TRBV3-2), the J gene TRBJ2-2; D might be TRBD2 (6 bases). CDR3 size: 15 residues. V was trimmed by 2 bases and J by 1 base, leaving 8 bases between them. Germline assignment: CDR1 LGHDT and CDR2 YNNKEL (reference sequence). The CDR3 nucleotides read TGTGCCAGCAGCCAATACGGGGGGAACACCGGGGAGCTGTTTTTT. Its protein is CASSQYGGNTGELFF.

The J gene is TRBJ1-5, the V gene TRBV10-1; D is unclear. This CDR3 has 12 residues. Deletions cut 2 bases from V and 5 bases from J, with 4 bases between. Per the germline V gene, CDR1 is WNHNN and CDR2 is SYGVQD (reference sequence). The chain's CDR3 is CASSEGYQPQHF. For the CDR3, the DNA is TGCGCCAGCAGTGAGGGATATCAGCCCCAGCATTTT.

V is TRBV27 and J is TRBJ1-5; 7 bases match TRBD1. Germline CDR1 and CDR2: MNHEY and SMNVEV (reference sequence). The CDR3 extends over 14 amino acids. The trim removed 2 bases at V and 6 bases at J, leaving 4 bases unmatched. CDR3 protein: CASSLEAGGQPQHF. The CDR3 nucleotides read TGTGCCAGCAGTTTAGAAGCAGGGGGTCAGCCCCAGCATTTT.

This chain connects TRBV6-2 or TRBV6-3 to TRBJ1-1; 7 nucleotides align to TRBD1. Germline lookup yields CDR1 MNHEY and CDR2 SVGEGT. V shed 4 bases, J shed 4 bases, and the junction held 6 bases outside the gene matches. The CDR3 has 14 residues. The CDR3 spells CASSWRQGGTEAFF. Here the CDR3 DNA reads TGTGCCAGCAGTTGGCGACAGGGAGGCACTGAAGCTTTCTTT.

The rearrangement joins TRBV5-1 to TRBJ1-2, with D tentatively TRBD1 (5 bases). V dropped 2 bases and J dropped 0 bases, with 8 bases sitting between them. The CDR3 length is 14 residues. Germline CDR1 reads SGHRS; CDR2 reads YFSETQ. The CDR3 DNA is TGCGCCAGCAGCTTCCAGGGAGCTAACTATGGCTACACCTTC. This encodes CASSFQGANYGYTF.

V gene TRBV19 combines with J gene TRBJ2-7; D possibly corresponds to TRBD2 (6 bases). The CDR3 extends over 13 amino acids. V dropped 9 bases and J dropped 3 bases, with 15 bases sitting between them. Germline CDR1 is LNHDA and CDR2 is SQIVND (reference sequence). DNA of the CDR3: TGTGCCAGGGCTCTAGCGTACTACTACGAGCAGTACGTC. Its protein product is CARALAYYYEQYV.

This clone was seen more than once but under ten times. The CDR3: CASSPGDRDYGYTF. CDR3 DNA sequence: TGCGCCAGCAGCCCCGGAGACAGGGACTATGGCTACACCTTC. The V call is TRBV4-1, the J call TRBJ1-2, with 7 bases fitting TRBD1. The CDR3 runs 14 residues. Germline V lookup: CDR1 MGHRA, CDR2 YSYEKL. V lost 4 bases, J lost 3 bases, and 5 bases stayed unmatched.

The V gene is TRBV5-6, the J gene TRBJ2-7; D uncertain. CDR1 is SGHDT and CDR2 is YYEEEE in the germline V gene. V gave up 0 bases and J gave up 3 bases, with 10 bases separating them. The CDR3 sequence is 14 residues long. DNA of the CDR3: TGTGCCAGCAGCTTGGCGGGCCGAGACTACGAGCAGTACGTC. Translated: CASSLAGRDYEQYV.

This chain joins TRBV7-8 and TRBJ1-1; D unresolved. The CDR3 length is 14 residues. CDR1 and CDR2 (germline): SGHVS, FQNEAQ. The V end lost 1 base, the J end lost 0 bases, and 6 bases lay between the germline ends. The CDR3 is CASSLVALNTEAFF. The CDR3 bases are TGTGCCAGCAGCTTAGTGGCTCTGAACACTGAAGCTTTCTTT.

This chain joins TRBV5-1 and TRBJ1-2, with TRBD1 as a possible D gene (6 bases). V lost 1 base, J lost 3 bases, and 13 bases lay in between. This CDR3 has 15 amino acids. The germline gives CDR1 SGHRS, CDR2 YFSETQ. CDR3 bases: TGCGCCAGCAGCTTGAGAACAGGGTCGGACTATGGCTACACCTTC. Protein product: CASSLRTGSDYGYTF. The full variable domain, completed using reference TRBV5-1 and TRBJ1-2, is KAGVTQTPRYLIKTRGQQVTLSCSPISGHRSVSWYQQTPGQGLQFLFEYFSETQRNKGNFPGRFSGRQFSNSRSEMNVSTLELGDSALYLCASSLRTGSDYGYTFGSGTRLTVV.

The chain employs TRBV6-5 and TRBJ2-7, with D hard to call. Germline CDR1 MNHEY, CDR2 SVGAGI. V lost 6 bases and J 2 bases, leaving 8 bases between the germline ends. This CDR3 spans 12 amino acids. The DNA of the CDR3 is TGTGCCAGCAGCTCGATGGCCTACGAGCAGTACGTC. As protein: CASSSMAYEQYV.

The chain links TRBV5-1 to TRBJ1-3; D possibly corresponds to TRBD1 (6 bases). Trimming shortened V by 0 bases and J by 1 base, and 14 bases separated the two germline ends. The germline CDR1 and CDR2 sequences are SGHRS and YFSETQ. This CDR3 region has 17 residues. In DNA, the CDR3 is TGCGCCAGCAGCTTGGAAGGCGGCAGGGGTTCTGGAAACACCATATATTTT. Amino acids: CASSLEGGRGSGNTIYF.

The J gene is TRBJ1-5, the V gene TRBV28; the match to TRBD1 covers 7 bases. From germline, CDR1 is MDHEN and CDR2 SYDVKM. The CDR3 covers 14 residues. V shed 6 bases and J 5 bases; nucleotides not matched to a gene: 7. CDR3 bases: TGTGCCAGCAGGAGGGGGCGATTGGATCAGCCCCAGCATTTT. This translates into CASRRGRLDQPQHF. The full variable domain, in which reference TRBV28 and TRBJ1-5 provide the parts outside the CDR3, is DVKVTQSSRYLVKRTGEKVFLECVQDMDHENMFWYRQDPGLGLRLIYFSYDVKMKEKGDIPEGYSVSREKKERFSLILESASTNQTSMYLCASRRGRLDQPQHFGDGTRLSIL.

CDR3 in amino acids: CASSPSGTGLYEQYV. The CDR3 region has the DNA TGTGCCAGCTCCCCATCCGGGACAGGGCTGTACGAGCAGTACGTC. The J gene is TRBJ2-7, the V gene TRBV18; TRBD1 aligns across 9 bases. Germline-derived CDR1 and CDR2 are KGHSH and LQKENI. The CDR3 length is 15 residues. J lost 4 bases, V lost 6 bases, and 10 bases had no gene match.

The chain combines TRBV6-2 or TRBV6-3 with TRBJ1-1, with D hard to call. Germline CDR1 reads MNHEY; CDR2 reads SVGEGT. The CDR3 consists of 15 residues. V was clipped by 5 bases and J by 0 bases, with 13 bases between them. The CDR3 nucleotides read TGTGCCAGCAGTCGCCCGACACAGATGAACACTGAAGCTTTCTTT. It is translated as CASSRPTQMNTEAFF.

The V and J genes are TRBV5-6 and TRBJ1-1; D not resolved. The CDR3 covers 14 residues. Germline CDR1 SGHDT, CDR2 YYEEEE. V was trimmed by 4 bases and J by 5 bases, leaving 15 bases between them. The CDR3 reads CASSPNRVGTEAFF. CDR3 nucleotides: TGTGCCAGCAGCCCTAATAGGGTTGGAACTGAAGCTTTCTTT.

The chain combines TRBV21-1 with TRBJ2-7; the tabulated D call, TRBD1, remains unverified against the DNA. TRBV21-1 is noted as a pseudogene. The CDR3 has 16 amino acids. The CDR3 region is CASSKVRTGRPYEQYV. CDR3 nucleotide sequence: TGTGCCAGCAGCAAAGTCCGGACAGGGAGGCCCTACGAGCAGTACGTC.

This CDR3 is CASSVAAGSYNSPLHF. The CDR3 coding sequence is TGTGCCAGCAGCGTAGCTGCAGGCTCCTATAATTCACCCCTCCACTTT. This chain connects TRBV9 to TRBJ1-6; no reliable D call. The CDR3 has 16 amino acids. Germline assignment: CDR1 SGDLS and CDR2 YYNGEE. V was trimmed by 0 bases and J by 0 bases, leaving 7 bases between them.

In this sample, this clone turned up once. The V and J genes are TRBV6-6 and TRBJ1-2; weak D call: TRBD1 (5 bases). Looked up from germline, CDR1 is MNHNY and CDR2 is SVGAGI (reference sequence). The CDR3 is 15 amino acids. V lost 5 bases and J 3 bases, leaving 16 bases between the germline ends. CDR3 residues: CASSAPGGAYYGYTF. The CDR3, as DNA: TGTGCCAGCAGTGCCCCGGGAGGGGCTTACTATGGCTACACCTTC.

This clone has a single count. The chain couples TRBV2 to TRBJ2-1, with D possibly matching TRBD2 (6 bases). The CDR3 loop spans 15 amino acids. Germline CDR1 is SNHLY and CDR2 is FYNNEI. V was pared by 6 bases and J by 7 bases, with 19 bases between. CDR3 region: CASSDDTLAFNEQFF. DNA for the CDR3: TGTGCCAGCAGCGACGACACACTAGCTTTTAATGAGCAGTTCTTC. The whole variable domain, remainder taken from reference TRBV2 and TRBJ2-1, is EPEVTQTPSHQVTQMGQEVILRCVPISNHLYFYWYRQILGQKVEFLVSFYNNEISEKSEIFDDQFSVERPDGSNFTLKIRSTKLEDSAMYFCASSDDTLAFNEQFFGPGTRLTVL.

This clone was counted a single time. This chain connects TRBV7-2 to TRBJ2-2; the D gene could be TRBD1 or TRBD2 (5 bases each). Between the trimmed V and J ends, which lost 6 bases and 0 bases, there was a span of 23 bases. This CDR3 spans 19 amino acids. CDR1 SGHTA and CDR2 FQGNSA come from the germline V gene. CDR3 nucleotide sequence: TGTGCCAGCAGTTCAACCCCCGGGACCATTTCCTCGAACACCGGGGAGCTGTTTTTT. This codes for CASSSTPGTISSNTGELFF.

The chain links TRBV2 to TRBJ1-2, with TRBD1 identical over 11 bases. CDR3 length equals 13 residues. V shed 8 bases, J shed 4 bases, and the junction held 3 bases outside the gene matches. Germline loops: CDR1 SNHLY, CDR2 FYNNEI. CDR3 DNA: TGTGCCAGCCGGGACAGGGGGAGCTATGGCTACACCTTC. This translates into CASRDRGSYGYTF.

The chain recombines TRBV6-2 or TRBV6-3 with TRBJ1-6, with D tentatively TRBD1 (5 bases). Trimming pared 6 bases from V and 6 bases from J, leaving 18 bases between. The length of the CDR3 is 16 residues. From germline, CDR1 is MNHEY and CDR2 SVGEGT. CDR3 sequence: CASSEIPQGSNSPLHF. The CDR3 DNA sequence: TGTGCCAGCAGCGAAATACCCCAGGGCTCTAATTCACCCCTCCACTTT.

The chain joins TRBV2 to TRBJ1-5; D uncertain. Trimming removed 2 bases from V and 8 bases from J, with 16 bases in between. CDR3 length: 15 residues. Germline assignment: CDR1 SNHLY and CDR2 FYNNEI. This chain's CDR3 is CASSEYQRGSEPQHF. CDR3 DNA sequence: TGTGCCAGCAGTGAATACCAACGCGGGTCGGAGCCCCAGCATTTT. Using reference TRBV2 and TRBJ1-5 for the parts outside the CDR3, the full variable domain is EPEVTQTPSHQVTQMGQEVILRCVPISNHLYFYWYRQILGQKVEFLVSFYNNEISEKSEIFDDQFSVERPDGSNFTLKIRSTKLEDSAMYFCASSEYQRGSEPQHFGDGTRLSIL.

The CDR3 loop reads CASSDPILGYTF. As DNA, the CDR3 is TGTGCCAGCAGCGACCCCATTCTTGGCTACACCTTC. The gene calls are TRBV27 and TRBJ1-2; D not resolved. Per germline, CDR1 MNHEY and CDR2 SMNVEV (reference sequence). The CDR3 length is 12 residues. The ends were cut back, 6 bases at V and 7 bases at J, with 12 bases in the middle.

The chain joins TRBV30 to TRBJ2-2; 8 nucleotides line up with TRBD2. Germline assignment: CDR1 GTSNPN and CDR2 SVGIG (reference sequence). The length of the CDR3 is 14 residues. The V gene end was trimmed by 1 base and the J gene end by 3 bases; junction bases not matched to a gene: 1. CDR3 sequence reads: CAWSAGRDTGELFF. Here the CDR3 DNA reads TGTGCCTGGAGTGCCGGGAGGGACACCGGGGAGCTGTTTTTT.

This clone was detected once. The gene calls are TRBV5-1 and TRBJ1-2, with D unclear. The germline V gene has CDR1 SGHRS and CDR2 YFSETQ. This CDR3 has 14 residues. The V end lost 0 bases, the J end lost 6 bases, and 12 bases lay between the germline ends. The CDR3 DNA reads TGCGCCAGCAGCTTGGGGAGCGTTCCCGATGGCTACACCTTC. Protein product: CASSLGSVPDGYTF.